A single T cell receptor (beta chain) is shown here with its context. This specimen belongs to a study of T-cell reconstitution after alpha-beta-depleted transplantation in children. Preparation of the TCRbeta library involved a method that used unique molecular identifiers. TCRdb redid the calling of the PCR reads with MiXCR, one entry per CDR3 protein. The profile shows 500,000 or so distinct CDR3 sequences, 32% of them singletons. V lost 2 bases, J lost 3 bases, and 13 bases lay in between. Germline lookup yields CDR1 GTSNPN and CDR2 SVGIG (reference sequence). The CDR3 length is 14 residues. The sample here was PBMCs from the stem cell graft donor, taken from the stem cell graft. This chain links TRBV30 with TRBJ1-1, with D possibly being TRBD1 (5 bases). This sequence originates from a human donor who donated a stem cell graft to a child with aplastic anemia. In DNA, the CDR3 is TGTGCCTGGAGTAGGACAATTGGGGACACTGAAGCTTTCTTT. Translating gives CAWSRTIGDTEAFF.